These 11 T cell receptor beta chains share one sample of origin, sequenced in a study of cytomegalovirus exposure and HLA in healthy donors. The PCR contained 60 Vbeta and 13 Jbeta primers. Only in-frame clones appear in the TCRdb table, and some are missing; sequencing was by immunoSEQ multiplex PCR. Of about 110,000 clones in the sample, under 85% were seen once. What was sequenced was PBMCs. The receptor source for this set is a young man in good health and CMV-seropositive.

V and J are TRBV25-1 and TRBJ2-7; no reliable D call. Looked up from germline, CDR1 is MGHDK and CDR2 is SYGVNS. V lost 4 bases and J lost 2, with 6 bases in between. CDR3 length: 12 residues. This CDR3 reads CASSGSAYEQYF. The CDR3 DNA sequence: TGTGCCAGCAGTGGATCGGCCTACGAGCAGTACTTC.

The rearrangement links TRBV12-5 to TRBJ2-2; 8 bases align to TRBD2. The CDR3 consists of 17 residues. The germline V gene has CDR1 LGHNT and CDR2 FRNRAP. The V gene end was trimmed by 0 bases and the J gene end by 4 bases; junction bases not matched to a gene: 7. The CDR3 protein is CASGLVQASGFTGELFF. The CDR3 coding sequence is TGTGCTAGTGGTTTGGTACAGGCTAGCGGGTTCACCGGGGAGCTGTTTTTT.

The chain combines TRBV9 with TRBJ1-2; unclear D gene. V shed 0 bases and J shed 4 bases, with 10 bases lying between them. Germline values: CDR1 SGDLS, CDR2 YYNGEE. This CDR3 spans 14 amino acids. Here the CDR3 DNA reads TGTGCCAGCAGCGTAGCCGCATCCAGCTATGGCTACACCTTC. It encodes CASSVAASSYGYTF.

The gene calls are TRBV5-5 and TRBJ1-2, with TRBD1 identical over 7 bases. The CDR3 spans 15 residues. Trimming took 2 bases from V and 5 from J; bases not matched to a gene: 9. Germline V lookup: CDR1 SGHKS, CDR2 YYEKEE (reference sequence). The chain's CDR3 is CASSFSVGQVYGYTF. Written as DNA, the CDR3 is TGTGCCAGCAGCTTTTCGGTTGGACAGGTTTATGGCTACACCTTC.

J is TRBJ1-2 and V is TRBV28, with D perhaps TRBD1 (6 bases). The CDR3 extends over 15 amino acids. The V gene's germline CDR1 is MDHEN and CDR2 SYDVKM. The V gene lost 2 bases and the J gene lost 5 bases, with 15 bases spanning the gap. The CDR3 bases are TGTGCCAGCAGTTTAACACAGGGAGGGGTTTATGGCTACACCTTC. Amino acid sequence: CASSLTQGGVYGYTF.

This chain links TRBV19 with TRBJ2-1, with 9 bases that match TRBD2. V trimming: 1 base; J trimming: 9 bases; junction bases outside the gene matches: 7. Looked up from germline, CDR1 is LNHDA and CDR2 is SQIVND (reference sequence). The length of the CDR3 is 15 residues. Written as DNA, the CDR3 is TGTGCCAGTAGTATAGGTTGGCGGGGGGGCGTTGAGCAGTTCTTC. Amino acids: CASSIGWRGGVEQFF. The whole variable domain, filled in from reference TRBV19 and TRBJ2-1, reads DGGITQSPKYLFRKEGQNVTLSCEQNLNHDAMYWYRQDPGQGLRLIYYSQIVNDFQKGDIAEGYSVSREKKESFPLTVTSAQKNPTAFYLCASSIGWRGGVEQFFGPGTRLTVL.

For the CDR3, the DNA is TGTGCCAGTAGTATCGGTTCGGGGTATGGGACTGAAGCTTTCTTT. This gives the protein CASSIGSGYGTEAFF. The V gene is TRBV19, the J gene TRBJ1-1; D is undetermined. Germline CDR1 is LNHDA and CDR2 is SQIVND (reference sequence). V was pared by 3 bases and J by 5 bases, with 16 bases between. The length of the CDR3 is 15 residues.

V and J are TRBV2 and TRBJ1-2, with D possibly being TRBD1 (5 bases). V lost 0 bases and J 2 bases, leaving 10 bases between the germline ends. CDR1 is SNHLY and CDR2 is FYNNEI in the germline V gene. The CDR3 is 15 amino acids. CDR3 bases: TGTGCCAGCAGTGAAGCCGGACAAATAAACTATGGCTACACCTTC. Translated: CASSEAGQINYGYTF. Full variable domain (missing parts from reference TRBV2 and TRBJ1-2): EPEVTQTPSHQVTQMGQEVILRCVPISNHLYFYWYRQILGQKVEFLVSFYNNEISEKSEIFDDQFSVERPDGSNFTLKIRSTKLEDSAMYFCASSEAGQINYGYTFGSGTRLTVV.

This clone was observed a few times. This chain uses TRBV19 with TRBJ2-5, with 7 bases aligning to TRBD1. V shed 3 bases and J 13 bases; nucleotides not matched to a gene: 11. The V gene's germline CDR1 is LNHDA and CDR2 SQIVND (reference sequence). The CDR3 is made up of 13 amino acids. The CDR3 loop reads CASSMGQQGVPYF. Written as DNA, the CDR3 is TGTGCCAGTAGTATGGGGCAGCAGGGGGTCCCGTACTTC. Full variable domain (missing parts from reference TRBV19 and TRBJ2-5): DGGITQSPKYLFRKEGQNVTLSCEQNLNHDAMYWYRQDPGQGLRLIYYSQIVNDFQKGDIAEGYSVSREKKESFPLTVTSAQKNPTAFYLCASSMGQQGVPYFGPGTRLLVL.

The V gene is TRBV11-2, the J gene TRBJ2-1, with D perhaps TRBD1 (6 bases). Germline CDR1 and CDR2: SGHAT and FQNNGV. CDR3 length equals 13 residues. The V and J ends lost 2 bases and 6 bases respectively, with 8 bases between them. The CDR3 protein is CASSLTGPNEQFF. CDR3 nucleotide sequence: TGTGCCAGCAGCTTAACAGGGCCCAATGAGCAGTTCTTC. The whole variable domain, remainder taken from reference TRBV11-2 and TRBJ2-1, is EAGVAQSPRYKIIEKRQSVAFWCNPISGHATLYWYQQILGQGPKLLIQFQNNGVVDDSQLPKDRFSAERLKGVDSTLKIQPAKLEDSAVYLCASSLTGPNEQFFGPGTRLTVL.

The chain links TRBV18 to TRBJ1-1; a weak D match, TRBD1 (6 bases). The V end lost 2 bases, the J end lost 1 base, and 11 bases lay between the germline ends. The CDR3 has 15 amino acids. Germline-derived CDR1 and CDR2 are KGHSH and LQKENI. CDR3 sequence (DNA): TGTGCCAGCTCACCAGGCACAGGGAGGAACACTGAAGCTTTCTTT. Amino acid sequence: CASSPGTGRNTEAFF.